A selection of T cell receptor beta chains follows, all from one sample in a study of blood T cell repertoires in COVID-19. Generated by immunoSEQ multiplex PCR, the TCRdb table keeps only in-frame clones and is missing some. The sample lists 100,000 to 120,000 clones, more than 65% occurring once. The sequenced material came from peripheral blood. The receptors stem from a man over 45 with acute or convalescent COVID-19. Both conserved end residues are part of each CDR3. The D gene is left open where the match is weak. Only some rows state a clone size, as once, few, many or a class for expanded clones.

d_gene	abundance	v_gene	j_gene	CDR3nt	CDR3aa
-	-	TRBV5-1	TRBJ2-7	TGCGCCAGCAGCTTGGTAGGGGGCGAGCAGTACTTC	CASSLVGGEQYF
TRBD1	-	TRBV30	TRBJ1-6	TGTGCCTGGAGGACCGGGACAGATAATTCACCCCTCCACTTT	CAWRTGTDNSPLHF
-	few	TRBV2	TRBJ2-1	TGTGCCAGCAGTGAACGGCGGGACAATGAGCAGTTCTTC	CASSERRDNEQFF
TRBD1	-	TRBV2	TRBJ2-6	TGTGCCAGCGGGAGGAACAGGGGGTCGGCGGGGGCCAACGTCCTGACTTTC	CASGRNRGSAGANVLTF
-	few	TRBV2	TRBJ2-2	TGTGCCAGCAGTGAGCAGGGTCACGGGGAGCTGTTTTTT	CASSEQGHGELFF
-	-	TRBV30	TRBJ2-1	TGTGCCTGGGACAGCCCCTACAATGAGCAGTTCTTC	CAWDSPYNEQFF
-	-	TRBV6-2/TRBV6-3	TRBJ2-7	TGTGCCAGCAGTTTCTTACACGGGTCTACGGAGCAGTACTTC	CASSFLHGSTEQYF
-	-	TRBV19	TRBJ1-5	TGTGCCAGTAGTATTTGGGGAGGGGGGGCTCTTTACCAGCCCCAGCATTTT	CASSIWGGGALYQPQHF
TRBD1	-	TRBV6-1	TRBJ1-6	TGTGCCAGCAGTGAAACCAGGGGGCCACCCCTCCACTTT	CASSETRGPPLHF
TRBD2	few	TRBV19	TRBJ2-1	TGTGCCAGTAGTATGGGACTAGCGGTTGCCTCCTACAATGAGCAGTTCTTC	CASSMGLAVASYNEQFF
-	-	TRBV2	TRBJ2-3	TGTGCCAGCCGGGTCTCCACAGATACGCAGTATTTT	CASRVSTDTQYF
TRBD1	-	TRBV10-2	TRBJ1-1	TGCGCCAGCTCCGGCAGGGGGACCACTGAAGCTTTCTTT	CASSGRGTTEAFF
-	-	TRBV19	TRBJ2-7	TGTGCCAGTACCCCCAGGGAAGGTCACGAGCAGTACTTC	CASTPREGHEQYF
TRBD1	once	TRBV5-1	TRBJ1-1	TGCGCCAGCAATCAGGGGGCGGCGAACACTGAAGCTTTCTTT	CASNQGAANTEAFF
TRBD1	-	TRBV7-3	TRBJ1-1	TGTGCCAGCAGCTTATTACAGGGGCACACTGAAGCTTTCTTT	CASSLLQGHTEAFF
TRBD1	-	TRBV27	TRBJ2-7	TGTGCCAGCAGTCCGGACAGGGGGGGATACGAGCAGTACTTC	CASSPDRGGYEQYF
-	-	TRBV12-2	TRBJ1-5	TGTGCAAGTCGCTTCGGTGGACAGGGCGATCAGCCCCAGCATTTT	CASRFGGQGDQPQHF
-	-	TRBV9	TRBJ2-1	TGTGCCAGCAGCCCGAGGGGGAGCACAGCCTACAATGAGCAGTTCTTC	CASSPRGSTAYNEQFF
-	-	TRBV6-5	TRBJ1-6	TGTGCCAGCAGCTTATCAGGGATACGTGGTTCACCCCTCCACTTT	CASSLSGIRGSPLHF
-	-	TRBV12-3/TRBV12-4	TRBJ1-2	TGTGCCAGCAGTTCCAGCGCTAACTATGGCTACACCTTC	CASSSSANYGYTF
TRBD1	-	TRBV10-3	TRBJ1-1	TGTGCCATCAGTGGGGACAGGGGCAGAACTGAAGCTTTCTTT	CAISGDRGRTEAFF
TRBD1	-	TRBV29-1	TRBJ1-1	TGCAGCGTCGGACAGGGGGGCACTGAAGCTTTCTTT	CSVGQGGTEAFF
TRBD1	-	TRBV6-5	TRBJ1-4	TGTGCCAGCAGCGACAGGGGGGGACGAGAAAAACTGTTTTTT	CASSDRGGREKLFF
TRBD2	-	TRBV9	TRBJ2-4	TGTGCCAGCAGCGCTGACATCCCAGCGGGGGAGACTAAAAACATTCAGTACTTC	CASSADIPAGETKNIQYF
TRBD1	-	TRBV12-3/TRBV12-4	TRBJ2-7	TGTGCCAGCACGCGGACAGGGGGCAACGAGCAGTACTTC	CASTRTGGNEQYF
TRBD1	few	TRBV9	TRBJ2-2	TGTGCCAGCTCCGGGACAGTGAACACCGGGGAGCTGTTTTTT	CASSGTVNTGELFF
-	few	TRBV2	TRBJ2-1	TGTGCCAGCAGTGAAGCGCTTGTGGCACCCGAGCAGTTCTTC	CASSEALVAPEQFF
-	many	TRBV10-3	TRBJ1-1	TGTGCCATCAGGAACCGACAGGCATTGAACACTGAAGCTTTCTTT	CAIRNRQALNTEAFF
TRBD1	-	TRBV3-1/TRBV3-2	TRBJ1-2	TGTGCCAGCAGCCAAAGGGACTTGGGGACAGGGTACGGCTACACCTTC	CASSQRDLGTGYGYTF
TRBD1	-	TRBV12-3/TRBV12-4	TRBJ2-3	TGTGCCTCGGGGCAGGGGGCGCGTGATACGCAGTATTTT	CASGQGARDTQYF
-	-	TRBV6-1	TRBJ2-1	TGTGCCAGCAGTGAGCTGGGGGGATTCTCCTACAATGAGCAGTTCTTC	CASSELGGFSYNEQFF
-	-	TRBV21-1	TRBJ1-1	TGTGCCAGCAGCAAACTCGGACAGGGCATGAACACTGAAGCTTTCTTT	CASSKLGQGMNTEAFF
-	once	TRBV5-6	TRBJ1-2	TGTGCCAGCACCCCGGGGGGTTTCTCCTATGGCTACACCTTC	CASTPGGFSYGYTF
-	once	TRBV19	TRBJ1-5	TGTGCCAGTAGTAGGGGGGATTTCCAGCCCCAGCATTTT	CASSRGDFQPQHF
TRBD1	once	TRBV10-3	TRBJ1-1	TGTGCCATCAGTCAGACAGGGCTGAACACTGAAGCTTTCTTT	CAISQTGLNTEAFF
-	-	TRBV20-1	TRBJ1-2	TGCAGTGGAGGGCGGGCCTATGGCTACACCTTC	CSGGRAYGYTF
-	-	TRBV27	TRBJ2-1	TGTGCCAGCAGGCCCGGTTGGCAGGGCTATGAGCAGTTCTTC	CASRPGWQGYEQFF
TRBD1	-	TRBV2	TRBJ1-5	TGTGCCAGCAATTACAGGGGATCAAGCAATCAGCCCCAGCATTTT	CASNYRGSSNQPQHF
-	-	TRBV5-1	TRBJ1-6	TGCGCCAGCAGCTTGGCCCAGAACCCCAATTCACCCCTCCACTTT	CASSLAQNPNSPLHF
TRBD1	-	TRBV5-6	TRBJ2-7	TGTGCCAGCAGCCGGACAGGGTCCCTCCAGCAGTACTTC	CASSRTGSLQQYF
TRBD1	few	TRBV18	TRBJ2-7	TGTGCCAGCTCACCACCGGACAGGGCGTGGGAGCAGTACTTC	CASSPPDRAWEQYF
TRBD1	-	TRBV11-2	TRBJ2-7	TGTGCCAGCAGCTTAGTAGCAGGGGGCTTAGGAGAGCAGTACTTC	CASSLVAGGLGEQYF
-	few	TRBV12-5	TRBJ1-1	TGTGCTAGTGGTTCGCAGGGGAGCACTGAAGCTTTCTTT	CASGSQGSTEAFF
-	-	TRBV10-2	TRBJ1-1	TGCGCCAGCACTGAACATCCGAACACTGAAGCTTTCTTT	CASTEHPNTEAFF
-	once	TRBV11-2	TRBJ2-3	TGTGCCAGCAGCCACGGACAGACTAGCACAGATACGCAGTATTTT	CASSHGQTSTDTQYF
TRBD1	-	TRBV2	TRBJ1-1	TGTGCCAGCAGCCGGGACAGGGTCACTGAAGCTTTCTTT	CASSRDRVTEAFF
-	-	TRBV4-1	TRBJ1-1	TGCGCCAGCAGCCCGATTGGGGGGTCTGAAGCTTTCTTT	CASSPIGGSEAFF
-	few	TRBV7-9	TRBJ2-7	TGTGCCAGCGGAGGGGAGACAGACGAGCAGTACTTC	CASGGETDEQYF
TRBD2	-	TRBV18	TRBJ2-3	TGTGCCAGCTCATCGGGACTAGCGGGGGGCCGGGATACGCAGTATTTT	CASSSGLAGGRDTQYF
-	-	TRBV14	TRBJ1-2	TGTGCCAGCAGCCAAGTTATGAAGCATGGCTACACCTTC	CASSQVMKHGYTF
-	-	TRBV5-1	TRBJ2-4	TGCGCCAGCAGCTTTTCTTTAGCCAAAAACATTCAGTACTTC	CASSFSLAKNIQYF
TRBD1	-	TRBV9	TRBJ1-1	TGTGCCAGCAGCGTAGGGGTCGGGACAGGGAACACTGAAGCTTTCTTT	CASSVGVGTGNTEAFF
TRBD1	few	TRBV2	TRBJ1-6	TGTGCCAGCGCCGGGACAGAGAATTCACCCCTCCACTTT	CASAGTENSPLHF
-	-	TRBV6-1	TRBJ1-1	TGTGCCAGCAGTGAAGGGGCCGGGAACACTGAAGCTTTCTTT	CASSEGAGNTEAFF
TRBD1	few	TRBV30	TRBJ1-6	TGTGCCTGGAGTGCCGGACAGGGACTAAATTCACCCCTCCACTTT	CAWSAGQGLNSPLHF
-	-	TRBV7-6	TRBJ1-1	TGTGCCAGCAGCGCAACAGGGCGGACTGAAGCTTTCTTT	CASSATGRTEAFF
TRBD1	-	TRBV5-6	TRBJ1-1	TGTGCCAGCAGCTGGCGGACAGGGTGGTCGAACACTGAAGCTTTCTTT	CASSWRTGWSNTEAFF
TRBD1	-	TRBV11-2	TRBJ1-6	TGTGCCAGCAGCTTCGGACAGGGTGGTTCACCCCTCCACTTT	CASSFGQGGSPLHF
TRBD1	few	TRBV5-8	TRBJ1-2	TGTGCCAGCAGCCCCAGTGTTGGGACAGGGGGATGGTATGGCTACACCTTC	CASSPSVGTGGWYGYTF